The clone carrying this TCR beta chain was counted between two and nine times. The target antigen is unknown. Germline V gives CDR1 MDHEN, CDR2 SYDVKM. The V gene lost 2 bases and the J gene lost 6 bases, with 13 bases spanning the gap. This CDR3 spans 15 amino acids. This specimen comes from a study of response to subunit inactivated influenza vaccine. Study-wide results and limits: There was a suggestion from the authors that each seasonal influenza vaccination recruits few new T cells.

Each CDR3 protein gets one entry after TCRdb re-called the RT-PCR reads with MiXCR. Altogether under 550,000 distinct CDR3 sequences are present, about 7.6% being singletons, with the ten largest covering 10% to 15%. The V gene is TRBV28, the J gene TRBJ2-2; maybe TRBD2 (6 bases). The material was PBMCs from blood, obtained 23 months after vaccination. This TCR came from a man aged 50 to 69 who received an inactivated influenza vaccine. The CDR3 DNA sequence: TGTGCCAGCAGTTTAGGAGGGAGCTCCGCCGGGGAGCTGTTTTTT. Its translation: CASSLGGSSAGELFF.